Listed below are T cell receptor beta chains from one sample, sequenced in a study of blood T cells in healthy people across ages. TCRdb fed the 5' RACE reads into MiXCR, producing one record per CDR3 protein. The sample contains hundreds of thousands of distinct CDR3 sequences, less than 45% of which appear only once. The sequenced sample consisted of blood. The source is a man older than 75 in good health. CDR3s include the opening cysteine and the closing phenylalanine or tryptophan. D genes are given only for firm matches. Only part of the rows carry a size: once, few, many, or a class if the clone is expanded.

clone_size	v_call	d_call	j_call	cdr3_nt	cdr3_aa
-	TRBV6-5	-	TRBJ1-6	TGTGCCAGCATCCTTGACCGGAATTCACCCCTCCACTTT	CASILDRNSPLHF
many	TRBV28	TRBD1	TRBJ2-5	TGTGCCAGCGCCTCAGGGGGCGGGAAAGAGACCCAGTACTTC	CASASGGGKETQYF
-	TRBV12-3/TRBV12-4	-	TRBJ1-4	TGTGCCAGCAGTTTAGGGGGTTATGAAAAACTGTTTTTT	CASSLGGYEKLFF
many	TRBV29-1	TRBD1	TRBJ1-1	TGCAGCGGACGGACAGGGTTGAACACTGAAGCTTTCTTT	CSGRTGLNTEAFF
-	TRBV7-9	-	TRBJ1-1	TGTGCCAGCAGCATCCATCTACAGGCGTCGGACACTGAAGCTTTCTTT	CASSIHLQASDTEAFF
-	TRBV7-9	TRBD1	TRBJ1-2	TGTGCCAGCAGCATACTTTCAGGGGGTCTTAACTATGGCTACACCTTC	CASSILSGGLNYGYTF
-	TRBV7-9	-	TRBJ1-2	TGTGCCAGCAGCTTAGAGTACCGGACTGATTATGGCTACACCTTC	CASSLEYRTDYGYTF
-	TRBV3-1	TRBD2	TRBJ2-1	TGTGCCAGCAGTCTAACTAGCGGGAGGCCGCGTACTTACAATGAGCAGTTCTTC	CASSLTSGRPRTYNEQFF
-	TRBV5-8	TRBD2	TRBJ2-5	TGTGCCAGCAGCCTCGGACGGGAGGGAGAGACCCAGTACTTC	CASSLGREGETQYF
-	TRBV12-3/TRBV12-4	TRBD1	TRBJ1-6	TGTGCCAGCAGTCTCGGGACAGCTAATTCACCCCTCCACTTT	CASSLGTANSPLHF
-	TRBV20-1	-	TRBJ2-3	TGCAGTGCGAACCCCGGAGTAGGAACAGATACGCAGTATTTT	CSANPGVGTDTQYF
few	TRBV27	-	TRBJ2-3	TGTGCCAGCAAACCTGGGGCAGAGTTTTTCACAGATACGCAGTATTTT	CASKPGAEFFTDTQYF
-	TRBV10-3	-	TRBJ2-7	TGTGCCATCGGGGAGGTTCCCTACGAGCAGTACTTC	CAIGEVPYEQYF
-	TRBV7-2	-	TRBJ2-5	TGTGCCGGCAGCTTACAGGGTGCGATACGACAAGAGACCCAGTACTTC	CAGSLQGAIRQETQYF
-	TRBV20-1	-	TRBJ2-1	TGCAGTGCTGGGTCCGGCGCGGTAGTTAGCAATGAGCAGTTCTTC	CSAGSGAVVSNEQFF
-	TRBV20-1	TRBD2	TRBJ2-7	TGCAGTGCTAGAGATCTGGGGCGGGGGGATTACGAGCAGTACTTC	CSARDLGRGDYEQYF
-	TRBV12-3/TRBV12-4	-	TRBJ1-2	TGTGCCAGCAGTCCAGGCCTCCAGGGGAGCTATGGCTACACCTTC	CASSPGLQGSYGYTF
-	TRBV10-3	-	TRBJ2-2	TGTGCCATCAGTGAGATAGAGACCGGGGAGCTGTTTTTT	CAISEIETGELFF
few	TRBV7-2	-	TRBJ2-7	TGTGCCAGCAGCTCGAGCTCCGGGACTCTCTCCTACGAGCAGTACTTC	CASSSSSGTLSYEQYF
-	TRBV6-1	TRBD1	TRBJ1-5	TGTGCCAGCAGTGGACGTACGTCAGGGGGAAGCAATCAGCCCCAGCATTTT	CASSGRTSGGSNQPQHF
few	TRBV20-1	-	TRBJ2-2	TGCAGTGCGCCCGGACTACCGAACACCGGGGAGCTGTTTTTT	CSAPGLPNTGELFF
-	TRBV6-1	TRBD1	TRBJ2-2	TGTGCCAGCTGGGGACAGGGAAAAACCGGGGAGCTGTTTTTT	CASWGQGKTGELFF
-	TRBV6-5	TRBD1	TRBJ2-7	TGTGCCAGCAGTCGTAATGGACAGGGCTCCTACGGGCAGTACTTC	CASSRNGQGSYGQYF
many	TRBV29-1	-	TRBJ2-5	TGCAGCGTTGAACAGGGTGAAGAGACCCAGTACTTC	CSVEQGEETQYF
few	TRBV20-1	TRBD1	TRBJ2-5	TGCAGTGCACCGACAGGGGGCAGGGAGACCCAGTACTTC	CSAPTGGRETQYF
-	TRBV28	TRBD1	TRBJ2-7	TGTGCCAGCAGAAACTCAGGGGGCCTTTACGAGCAGTACTTC	CASRNSGGLYEQYF
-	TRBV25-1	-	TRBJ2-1	TGTGCCAGCAGTCTTGGGTCCTTCCCGTTCTTC	CASSLGSFPFF
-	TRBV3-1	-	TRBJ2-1	TGTGCCAGCAGCCAAGATGGAGGGGGGGCGTGGAATGAGCAGTTCTTC	CASSQDGGGAWNEQFF
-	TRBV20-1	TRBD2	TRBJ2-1	TGCAGTGGGGAGGGTTCCTACAATGAGCAGTTCTTC	CSGEGSYNEQFF
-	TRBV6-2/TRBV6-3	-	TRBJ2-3	TGTGCCAGCAGTTACCCCACAGATACGCAGTATTTT	CASSYPTDTQYF
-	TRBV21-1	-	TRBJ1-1	TGTGCCAGGCCAGTCGGCACTGAAGCTTTCTTT	CARPVGTEAFF
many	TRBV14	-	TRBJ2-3	TGTGCCAGCAGCCAAGATCGAGCGAGAGCCACAGATACGCAGTATTTT	CASSQDRARATDTQYF
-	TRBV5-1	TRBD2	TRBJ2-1	TGCGCCAGCAGCTTGGAGGGGAGGGAGGGCCCAAAGTTCTTC	CASSLEGREGPKFF
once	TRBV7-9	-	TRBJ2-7	TGTGCCAGCAGCTTACCCGAGTCGGCATACGAGCAGTACTTC	CASSLPESAYEQYF
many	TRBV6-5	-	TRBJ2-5	TGTGCCAGCGGTACCCGGGAGACCCAGTACTTC	CASGTRETQYF
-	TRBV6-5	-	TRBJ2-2	TGTGCCAGTAGTTACGGTTCCGCAGGGGACACCGGGGAGCTGTTTTTT	CASSYGSAGDTGELFF
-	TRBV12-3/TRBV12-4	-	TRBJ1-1	-	CASSFGAGLWNTEAFF
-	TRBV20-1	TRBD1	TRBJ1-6	TGCAGTGCTAGATATACGGGACAGGGGAATTCACCCCTCCACTTT	CSARYTGQGNSPLHF
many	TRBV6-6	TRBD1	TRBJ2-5	TGTGCCAGCAGTTACTCAGGGGGACAGGGGGCGCGAGAGACCCAGTACTTC	CASSYSGGQGARETQYF
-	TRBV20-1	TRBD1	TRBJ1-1	TGCAGTGCCAGCACAGGGGCTGAAGCTTTCTTT	CSASTGAEAFF
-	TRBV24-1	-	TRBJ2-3	TGTGCCACCAGCGACCCCCTGCGTGGCACAGATACGCAGTATTTT	CATSDPLRGTDTQYF
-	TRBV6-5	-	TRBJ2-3	TGTGCCAGCAGCTACACAGGGTCTTTAAGCACAGATACGCAGTATTTT	CASSYTGSLSTDTQYF
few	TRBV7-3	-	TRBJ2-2	TGTGCCAGCAGCCACCGAGTTGAGGGCGGGGAGCTGTTTTTT	CASSHRVEGGELFF
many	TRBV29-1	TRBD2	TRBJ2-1	TGCAGCGTTCCCCAGGTTGTAGCGGGCAATGAGCAGTTCTTC	CSVPQVVAGNEQFF
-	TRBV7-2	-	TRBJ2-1	TGTGCCAGCAGCTCCTTGAACAGGGCCAATGAGCAGTTCTTC	CASSSLNRANEQFF
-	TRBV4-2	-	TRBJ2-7	TGTGCCAGCAGCCAATTAAGGGGGGCGGGGTACGAGCAGTACTTC	CASSQLRGAGYEQYF
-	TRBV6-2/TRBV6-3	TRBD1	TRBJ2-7	TGTGCCAGCAGTGACGGGACAGGGACCGAGCAGTACTTC	CASSDGTGTEQYF